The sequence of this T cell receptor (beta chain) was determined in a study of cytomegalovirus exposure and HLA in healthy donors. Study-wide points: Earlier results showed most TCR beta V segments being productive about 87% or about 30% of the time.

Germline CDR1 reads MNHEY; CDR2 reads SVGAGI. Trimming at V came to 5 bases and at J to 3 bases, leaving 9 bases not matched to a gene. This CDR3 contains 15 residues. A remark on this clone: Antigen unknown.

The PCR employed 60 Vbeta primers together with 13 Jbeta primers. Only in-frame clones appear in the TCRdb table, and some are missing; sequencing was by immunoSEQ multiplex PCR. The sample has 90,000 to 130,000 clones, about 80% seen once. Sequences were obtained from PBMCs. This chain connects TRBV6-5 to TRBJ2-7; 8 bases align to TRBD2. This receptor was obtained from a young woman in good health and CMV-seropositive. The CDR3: CASSLGTRRVYEQYF. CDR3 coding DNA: TGTGCCAGCAGTCTTGGGACTAGGAGGGTCTACGAGCAGTACTTC.